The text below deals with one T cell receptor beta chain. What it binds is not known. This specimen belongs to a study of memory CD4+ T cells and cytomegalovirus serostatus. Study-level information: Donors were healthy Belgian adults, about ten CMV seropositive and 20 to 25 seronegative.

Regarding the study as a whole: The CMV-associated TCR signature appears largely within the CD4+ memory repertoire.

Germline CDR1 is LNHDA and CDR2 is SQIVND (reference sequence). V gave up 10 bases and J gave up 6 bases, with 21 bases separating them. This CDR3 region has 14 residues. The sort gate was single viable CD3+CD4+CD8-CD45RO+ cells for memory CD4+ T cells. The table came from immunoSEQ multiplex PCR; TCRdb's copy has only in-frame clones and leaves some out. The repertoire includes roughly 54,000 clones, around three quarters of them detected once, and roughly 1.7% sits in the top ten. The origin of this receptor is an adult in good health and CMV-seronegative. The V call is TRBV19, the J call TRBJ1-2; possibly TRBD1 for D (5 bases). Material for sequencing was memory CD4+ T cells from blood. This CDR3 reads CATKEGRSLNGYTF. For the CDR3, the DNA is TGTGCCACCAAGGAGGGACGGTCCCTTAATGGCTACACCTTC.